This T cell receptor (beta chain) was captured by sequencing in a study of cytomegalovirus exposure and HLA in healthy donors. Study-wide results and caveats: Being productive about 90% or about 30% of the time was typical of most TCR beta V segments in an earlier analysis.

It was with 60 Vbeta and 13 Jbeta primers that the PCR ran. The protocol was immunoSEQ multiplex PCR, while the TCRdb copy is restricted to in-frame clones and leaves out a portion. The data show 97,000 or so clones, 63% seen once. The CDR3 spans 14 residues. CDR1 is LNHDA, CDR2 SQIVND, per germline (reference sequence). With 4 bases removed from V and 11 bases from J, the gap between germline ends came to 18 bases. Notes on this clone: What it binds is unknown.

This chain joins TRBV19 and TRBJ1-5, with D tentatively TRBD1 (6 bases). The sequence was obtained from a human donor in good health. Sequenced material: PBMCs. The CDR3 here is CASSNTGTTKAQHF. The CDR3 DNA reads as TGTGCCAGTAGTAATACCGGGACAACGAAAGCCCAGCATTTT.